This is a list of T cell receptor beta chains from one sample in a study of cytomegalovirus exposure and HLA in healthy donors. Some clones are missing from TCRdb's copy, which holds only in-frame ones; the method was immunoSEQ multiplex PCR. This repertoire comprises some 75,000 clones; its ten largest clones make up 0.8% to 1%. Sequenced input: PBMCs. The receptors were sampled from a boy under 18 in good health and CMV-seronegative. CDR3s leave out the opening cysteine and the closing phenylalanine or tryptophan.

>TRBJ1-6|13|TRBV30
AGSSLSTYNSPLH
>TRBJ2-7|12|TRBV7-9
AIDQPAGAYEQY
>TRBJ2-5|13|TRBV7-9
ASSLGDRREETQY
>TRBJ2-7|13|TRBV4-3
ASSQDRTGVYEQY
>TRBJ1-1|13|TRBV29-1
SVEIWDRGITEAF
>TRBJ2-1|14|TRBV11-2
ASSLEIGLAGGEQF
>TRBJ2-3|13|TRBV29-1
SAGETSGATDTQY
>TRBJ2-5|16|TRBV14
ASSRLILTTSGIETQY
>TRBJ1-2|13|TRBV6-5
ASRTHGGGDYGYT
>TRBJ1-1|12|TRBV18
ASSPRRSITEAF
>TRBJ2-7|14|TRBV6-5
ASSYWTSGILGEQY
>TRBJ2-7|14|TRBV4-2
ASSQVTASRRGEQY
>TRBJ2-7|13|TRBV19
ASSMTGGYAYEQY
>TRBJ2-7|11|TRBV5-4
ASSLSPRDEQY
>TRBJ2-1|13|TRBV2
ASSPRAGGQNEQF
>TRBJ2-3|12|TRBV4-2
ASSRGLTTDTQY
>TRBJ1-1|12|TRBV4-1
ASSYWTGGTEAF
>TRBJ1-5|13|TRBV6-5
ASSALAGSNQPQH
>TRBJ2-5|11|TRBV13
ASSFIGEETQY
>TRBJ1-2|13|TRBV4-1
ASSHGTGGNYGYT
>TRBJ2-1|19|TRBV2
ASSDPLEGLAGDGDYNEQF
>TRBJ1-1|12|TRBV30
AWKLGQASAEAF
>TRBJ2-3|13|TRBV4-2
ASSQGLQSTDTQY
>TRBJ2-7|13|TRBV9
ASSVRDRGVDEQY
>TRBJ2-5|13|TRBV19
ASSMDGQQQETQY
>TRBJ2-7|13|TRBV10-3
AISEPWGHSYEQY
>TRBJ2-7|10|TRBV7-9
ASSPGFYEQY